This T cell receptor (beta chain) was found in a study of coeliac disease. This clone was seen once. Sequencing used immunoSEQ multiplex PCR; TCRdb keeps in-frame clones, though not all of them. The repertoire holds 2,000 to 2,500 clones, with roughly 70% as singletons. Sequenced: lamina propria lymphocytes from the gut. This receptor was obtained from a woman aged 45-65 years with celiac disease on a gluten-free diet.

The CDR3 sequence is CASSRLTGSLANEQFF. DNA of the CDR3: TGTGCCAGTAGTCGCCTGACAGGGAGCCTCGCCAATGAGCAGTTCTTC. The gene calls are TRBV19 and TRBJ2-1; 7 positions match TRBD1. J gave up 6 bases and V 5 bases, and 13 bases lay outside the gene matches. Germline CDR1 reads LNHDA; CDR2 reads SQIVND (reference sequence). The CDR3 length is 16 residues.